This entry concerns a single T cell receptor (beta chain). What it binds is not known. Between the trimmed V and J ends, which lost 6 bases and 6 bases, there was a span of 10 bases. Germline CDR1 reads MDHEN; CDR2 reads SYDVKM. The CDR3 covers 12 residues. This entry comes from a study of post-analysis software for immune sequencing data. Whole-study findings and limits: Patients used about 5 TRBV segments, including TRBV5-6, TRBV5-1 and TRBV20-1, more often than controls. Co-batched samples clustered tightly together by F measure.

The TCR beta cDNA libraries carried unique molecular identifiers. TCRdb reanalysed the PCR reads using MiXCR and keeps one entry per CDR3 protein. The table records around 770,000 distinct CDR3 sequences, roughly 50% of them present only once. Sample: blood. The chain links TRBV28 to TRBJ2-3; unclear D gene. The source is a girl aged 10 to 17 with multiple sclerosis. CDR3 sequence: CASSHKADTQYF. The DNA for the CDR3 is TGTGCCAGCAGCCACAAAGCGGATACGCAGTATTTT.